This TCR beta chain was identified during a study of blood T cell repertoires in COVID-19. Study at large: Samples taken during acute and convalescent COVID-19 were collected in the United States, Italy and Spain. Sample material is recorded as cDNA or gDNA derived from T cells, B-cell-depleted T cells, or PBMCs.

J was trimmed by 12 bases and V by 0 bases; bases with no gene match: 5. Germline CDR1 SGHRS, CDR2 YFSETQ. The length of the CDR3 is 15 residues. The authors' processing: Reference gene primer amplification gave nucleated cell count estimates. Assay: immunoSEQ multiplex PCR; the TCRdb copy retains only in-frame clones and omits some. V and J calls plus clone size are reproduced from that table; the DNA served to infer D and trimming. The sample includes around 95,000 clones, more than 70% of them seen just once. The chain is built from TRBV5-1 and TRBJ2-1, with TRBD2 matching over 14 bases. Sequencing was performed on peripheral blood. The sequence was obtained from a human donor in a cohort sampled during active COVID-19. CDR3 region: CASSLVGLAGVWQFF. In DNA form, the CDR3 reads TGCGCCAGCAGCTTGGTGGGACTAGCGGGAGTATGGCAGTTCTTC.